Listed below are T cell receptor beta chains from one sample, sequenced in a study of beta chain features in type 1 diabetes. The assay was immunoSEQ multiplex PCR, and TCRdb's table has in-frame clones only and misses some. The table includes 150,000 to 200,000 clones, around 7.8% detected once. Sequencing input: central memory CD4+ T cells from blood. These receptors came from a woman in her thirties or forties with type 1 diabetes. The CDR3 runs from the conserved cysteine through the conserved F or W. A D gene is named only where the DNA matches it firmly. Size values are once, few and many counts, or a class for expanded clones, and some rows have none.

v_call,j_call,clone_size,d_call,cdr3_aa,cdr3_nt
TRBV5-1,TRBJ2-6,few,TRBD1,CASSLTGDGANVLTF,TGCGCCAGCAGCTTGACAGGGGACGGGGCCAACGTCCTGACTTTC
TRBV18,TRBJ2-1,few,.,CASSRIEQSYNEQFF,TGTGCCAGCTCCCGCATAGAGCAAAGCTACAATGAGCAGTTCTTC
TRBV7-3,TRBJ2-3,few,.,CASSTWTDPDTQYF,TGTGCCAGCAGCACATGGACAGATCCAGATACGCAGTATTTT
TRBV5-1,TRBJ2-1,.,TRBD1,CASSPDRENEQFF,TGCGCCAGCAGCCCCGACAGGGAGAATGAGCAGTTCTTC
TRBV18,TRBJ1-1,few,.,CASSPSTPRDTEAFF,TGTGCCAGCTCACCCTCGACCCCCCGGGACACTGAAGCTTTCTTT
TRBV5-6,TRBJ1-6,.,.,CASSLAGGGRSPLHF,TGTGCCAGCAGCTTGGCCGGGGGGGGGAGGTCACCCCTCCACTTT
TRBV4-3,TRBJ1-3,few,.,CASSQDHGGLSGNTIYF,TGCGCCAGCAGCCAAGATCACGGCGGCCTCTCTGGAAACACCATATATTTT
TRBV7-2,TRBJ2-1,.,TRBD2,CASSSRGAGAYNEQFF,TGTGCCAGCAGCTCCCGCGGAGCGGGAGCCTACAATGAGCAGTTCTTC
TRBV7-2,TRBJ2-5,few,.,CASTRGQQETQYF,TGTGCCAGCACCAGGGGTCAACAAGAGACCCAGTACTTC
TRBV2,TRBJ2-7,.,TRBD1,CASRGTGTYEQYF,TGTGCCAGCAGGGGGACAGGGACCTACGAGCAGTACTTC
TRBV20-1,TRBJ2-3,.,.,CSAQVLDTQYF,TGCAGTGCACAGGTCCTGGATACGCAGTATTTT
TRBV7-2,TRBJ2-4,.,TRBD1,CASSAGGAKNIQYF,TGTGCCAGCAGCGCAGGGGGAGCCAAAAACATTCAGTACTTC
TRBV4-1,TRBJ1-1,many,.,CASSQDAGQRAFF,TGCGCCAGCAGCCAAGATGCAGGGCAGAGAGCTTTCTTT
TRBV7-2,TRBJ1-5,.,.,CASSLVNSNQPQHF,TGTGCCAGCAGCTTAGTTAATAGCAATCAGCCCCAGCATTTT
TRBV28,TRBJ2-7,.,.,CASSAQYEQYF,TGTGCCAGCAGTGCGCAATACGAGCAGTACTTC
TRBV7-2,TRBJ2-7,.,.,CASSLAGLSSYEQYF,TGTGCCAGCAGCTTAGCGGGCTTAAGCTCCTACGAGCAGTACTTC
TRBV5-4,TRBJ2-5,.,TRBD2,CASSLPSGRKETQYF,TGTGCCAGCAGCTTGCCTAGCGGGAGGAAGGAGACCCAGTACTTC
TRBV7-9,TRBJ2-1,.,TRBD2,CASSEGLAGDNEQFF,TGTGCCAGCAGTGAAGGACTAGCGGGAGACAATGAGCAGTTCTTC
TRBV11-1,TRBJ1-1,.,.,CASSLGQPNTEAFF,TGTGCCAGCAGCTTAGGACAGCCTAACACTGAAGCTTTCTTT
TRBV30,TRBJ1-1,.,TRBD1,CAWSVRGGRNTEAFF,TGTGCCTGGAGTGTAAGAGGGGGCAGGAACACTGAAGCTTTCTTT